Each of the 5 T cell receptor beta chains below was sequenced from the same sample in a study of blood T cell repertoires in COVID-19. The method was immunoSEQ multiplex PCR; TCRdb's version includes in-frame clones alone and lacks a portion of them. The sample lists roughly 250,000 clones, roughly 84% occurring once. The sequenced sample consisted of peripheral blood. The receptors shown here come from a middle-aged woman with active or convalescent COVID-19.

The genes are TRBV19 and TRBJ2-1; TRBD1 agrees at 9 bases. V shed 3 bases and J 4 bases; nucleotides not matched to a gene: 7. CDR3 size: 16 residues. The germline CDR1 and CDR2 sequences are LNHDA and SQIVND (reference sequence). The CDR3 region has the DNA TGTGCCAGTAGTATGGGGACAGGGATTAATTACAATGAGCAGTTCTTC. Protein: CASSMGTGINYNEQFF.

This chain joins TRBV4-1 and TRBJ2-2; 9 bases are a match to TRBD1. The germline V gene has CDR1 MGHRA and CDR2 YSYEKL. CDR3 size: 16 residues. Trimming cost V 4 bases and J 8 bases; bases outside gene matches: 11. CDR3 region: CASSLRTGEPVGELFF. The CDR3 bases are TGCGCCAGCAGCCTAAGGACAGGGGAACCTGTTGGGGAGCTGTTTTTT.

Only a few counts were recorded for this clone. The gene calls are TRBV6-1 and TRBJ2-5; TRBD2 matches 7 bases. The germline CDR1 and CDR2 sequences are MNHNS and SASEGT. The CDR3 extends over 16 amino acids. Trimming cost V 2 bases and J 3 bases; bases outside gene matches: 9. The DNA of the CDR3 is TGTGCCAGCAGTGAAACGAAAGGCGGGGGAAAAGAGACCCAGTACTTC. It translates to CASSETKGGGKETQYF.

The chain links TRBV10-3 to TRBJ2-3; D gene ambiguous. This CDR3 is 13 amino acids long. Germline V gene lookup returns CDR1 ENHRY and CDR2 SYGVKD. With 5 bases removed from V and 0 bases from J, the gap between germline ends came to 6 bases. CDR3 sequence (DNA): TGTGCCATCAGTTTGGAGAGCACAGATACGCAGTATTTT. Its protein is CAISLESTDTQYF.

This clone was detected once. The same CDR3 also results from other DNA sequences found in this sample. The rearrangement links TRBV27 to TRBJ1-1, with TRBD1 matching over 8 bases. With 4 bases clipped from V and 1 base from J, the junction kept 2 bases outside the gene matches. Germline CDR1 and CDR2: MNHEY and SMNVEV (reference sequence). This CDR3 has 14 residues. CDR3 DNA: TGTGCCAGCAGTTACCAGGGGGCGAACACTGAAGCTTTCTTT. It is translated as CASSYQGANTEAFF.